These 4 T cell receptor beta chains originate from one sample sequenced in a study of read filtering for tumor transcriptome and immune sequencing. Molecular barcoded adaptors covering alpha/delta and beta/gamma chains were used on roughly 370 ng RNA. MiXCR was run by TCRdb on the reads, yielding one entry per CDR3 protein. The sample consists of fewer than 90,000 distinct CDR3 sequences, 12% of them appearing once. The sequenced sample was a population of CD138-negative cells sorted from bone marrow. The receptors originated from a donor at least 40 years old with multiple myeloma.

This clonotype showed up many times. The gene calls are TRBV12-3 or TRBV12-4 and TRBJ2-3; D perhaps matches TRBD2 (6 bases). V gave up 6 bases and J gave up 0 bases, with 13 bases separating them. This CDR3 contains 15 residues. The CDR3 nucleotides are TGTGCCAGCAGGAAGATGGCGGGAAGCACAGATACGCAGTATTTT. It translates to CASRKMAGSTDTQYF.

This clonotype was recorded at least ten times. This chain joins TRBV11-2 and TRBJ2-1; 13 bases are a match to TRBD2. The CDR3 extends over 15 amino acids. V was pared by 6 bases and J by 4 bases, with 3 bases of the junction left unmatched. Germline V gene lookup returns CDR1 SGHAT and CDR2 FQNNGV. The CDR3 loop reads CASSLLAGGYNEQFF. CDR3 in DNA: TGTGCCAGCAGTCTACTAGCGGGAGGGTACAATGAGCAGTTCTTC. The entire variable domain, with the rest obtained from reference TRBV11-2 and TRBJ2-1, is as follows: EAGVAQSPRYKIIEKRQSVAFWCNPISGHATLYWYQQILGQGPKLLIQFQNNGVVDDSQLPKDRFSAERLKGVDSTLKIQPAKLEDSAVYLCASSLLAGGYNEQFFGPGTRLTVL.

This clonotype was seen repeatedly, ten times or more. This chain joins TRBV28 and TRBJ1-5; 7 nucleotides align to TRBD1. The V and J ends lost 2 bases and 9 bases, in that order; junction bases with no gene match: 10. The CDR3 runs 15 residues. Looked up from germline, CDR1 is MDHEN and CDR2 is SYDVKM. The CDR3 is CASSLSGQGGLPQHF. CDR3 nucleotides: TGTGCCAGCAGTTTAAGTGGTCAGGGGGGGTTGCCCCAGCATTTT.

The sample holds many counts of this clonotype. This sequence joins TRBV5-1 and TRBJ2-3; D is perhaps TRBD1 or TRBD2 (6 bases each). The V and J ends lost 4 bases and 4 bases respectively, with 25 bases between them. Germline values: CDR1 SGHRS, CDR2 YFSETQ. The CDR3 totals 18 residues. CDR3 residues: CASSTPGGGNMVADTQYF. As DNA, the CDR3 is TGCGCCAGCAGCACCCCCGGAGGGGGTAACATGGTCGCAGATACGCAGTATTTT.